Shown below are 15 T cell receptor beta chains from a single sample sequenced in a study of control samples from healthy donors and cancer patients. Assay: immunoSEQ multiplex PCR; the TCRdb copy retains only in-frame clones and omits some. The sample has more than 65,000 clones; 70% to 90% are singletons. The sample was PBMCs. These receptors were collected from a woman aged 60 to 75 with head and neck cancer.

V usage is TRBV19 and J usage is TRBJ1-1; D call uncertain. The CDR3 length is 13 residues. The germline V and J ends were trimmed by 5 bases and 1 base, with 8 bases remaining between them. Germline V gives CDR1 LNHDA, CDR2 SQIVND (reference sequence). Written as DNA, the CDR3 is TGTGCCAGTAGTTTAGGAACGAACACTGAAGCTTTCTTT. Translating gives CASSLGTNTEAFF.

The V call is TRBV11-1, the J call TRBJ2-7; no clear D gene. V was pared by 6 bases and J by 6 bases, with 18 bases between. This CDR3 comprises 14 residues. Germline CDR1 is SGHAT and CDR2 is FQDESV (reference sequence). Here the CDR3 reads CASSYQPPSGEQYF. Here the CDR3 DNA reads TGTGCCAGCAGTTACCAGCCCCCCTCGGGCGAGCAGTACTTC.

This chain links TRBV19 with TRBJ1-2; D remains ambiguous. The CDR3 is 15 residues long. Germline assignment: CDR1 LNHDA and CDR2 SQIVND (reference sequence). The V end was cut by 1 base, the J end by 2 bases, with 11 bases between. The CDR3 nucleotides read TGTGCCAGTAGTATAGCACCCGGCAGCAACTATGGCTACACCTTC. Translated: CASSIAPGSNYGYTF.

This clone showed up just once. V gene TRBV5-1 combines with J gene TRBJ1-6; D not resolved. The CDR3 extends over 15 amino acids. Germline lookup yields CDR1 SGHRS and CDR2 YFSETQ. The germline V and J ends were trimmed by 0 bases and 10 bases, with 14 bases remaining between them. CDR3 DNA sequence: TGCGCCAGCAGCTTGGATGGCAAGTTTGAGTCACCCCTCCACTTT. This codes for CASSLDGKFESPLHF. Drawing the rest from reference TRBV5-1 and TRBJ1-6, the complete variable domain is KAGVTQTPRYLIKTRGQQVTLSCSPISGHRSVSWYQQTPGQGLQFLFEYFSETQRNKGNFPGRFSGRQFSNSRSEMNVSTLELGDSALYLCASSLDGKFESPLHFGNGTRLTVT.

V gene TRBV5-4 combines with J gene TRBJ2-2, with 7 bases matching TRBD1. The trim removed 2 bases at V and 3 bases at J, leaving 4 bases unmatched. The length of the CDR3 is 15 residues. CDR1 is SGHNT and CDR2 is YYREEE in the germline V gene (reference sequence). CDR3 in amino acids: CASSFPGGDTGELFF. Written as DNA, the CDR3 is TGTGCCAGCAGCTTTCCAGGGGGAGACACCGGGGAGCTGTTTTTT.

The chain joins TRBV24-1 to TRBJ1-4, with 9 bases matching TRBD1. The CDR3 extends over 15 amino acids. The trim removed 4 bases at V and 5 bases at J, leaving 4 bases unmatched. Germline CDR1 is KGHDR and CDR2 is SFDVKD. CDR3 sequence: CATSDSGTGNEKLFF. CDR3 in DNA: TGTGCCACCAGTGACTCCGGGACAGGGAATGAAAAACTGTTTTTT.

This chain joins TRBV6-6 and TRBJ1-2, with a possible D match to TRBD1 (6 bases). The V end was cut by 0 bases, the J end by 4 bases, with 12 bases between. Germline CDR1 MNHNY, CDR2 SVGAGI (reference sequence). The CDR3 is 15 residues long. CDR3 DNA: TGTGCCAGCAGTTACTCCCGGGACAACGTCTATGGCTACACCTTC. Protein product: CASSYSRDNVYGYTF.

V and J are TRBV14 and TRBJ1-6; 7 bases agree with TRBD1. CDR1 is SGHDN and CDR2 is FVKESK in the germline V gene. Unmatched junction bases numbered 6, after V lost 1 base and J lost 6 bases. This CDR3 contains 16 residues. The CDR3 protein is CASSQARQGPNSPLHF. CDR3 DNA: TGTGCCAGCAGCCAAGCAAGACAGGGACCTAATTCACCCCTCCACTTT.

This sequence joins TRBV10-1 and TRBJ2-7; possibly TRBD1 for D (5 bases). The V end lost 0 bases, the J end lost 4 bases, and 10 bases lay between the germline ends. This CDR3 is 14 amino acids long. CDR1 WNHNN and CDR2 SYGVQD come from the germline V gene (reference sequence). CDR3 region: CASSESTAVYEQYF. CDR3 coding DNA: TGCGCCAGCAGTGAGTCGACAGCCGTGTACGAGCAGTACTTC.

The chain couples TRBV7-2 to TRBJ2-1; D is possibly TRBD2 (5 bases). CDR3 length: 15 residues. V lost 6 bases and J 5 bases, leaving 17 bases between the germline ends. Germline-derived CDR1 and CDR2 are SGHTA and FQGNSA. The CDR3 DNA reads as TGTGCCAGCAGGCGCGGATTGGCGGGCGACAATGAGCAGTTCTTC. It yields the protein CASRRGLAGDNEQFF.

The chain couples TRBV28 to TRBJ1-2; 10 bases match TRBD1. V lost 3 bases, J lost 5 bases, and 9 bases stayed unmatched. The CDR3 totals 16 residues. CDR1 is MDHEN and CDR2 is SYDVKM in the germline V gene. Written as DNA, the CDR3 is TGTGCCAGCAGTTTCAACGGACAGGGGGAGGGGTATGGCTACACCTTC. This codes for CASSFNGQGEGYGYTF.

The V call is TRBV11-3, the J call TRBJ2-3; TRBD2 might be the D (5 bases). Trimming took 1 base from V and 0 from J, leaving 8 bases between them. This CDR3 is built from 15 residues. Germline lookup yields CDR1 SGHNT and CDR2 YENEEA. As DNA, the CDR3 is TGTGCCAGCAGCTTAGGCGGGTCTAGCACAGATACGCAGTATTTT. Translated, it gives CASSLGGSSTDTQYF.

The chain combines TRBV7-9 with TRBJ1-1, with a weak D call TRBD1 (6 bases). Germline lookup yields CDR1 SEHNR and CDR2 FQNEAQ (reference sequence). V lost 3 bases and J 1 base, leaving 9 bases between the germline ends. The CDR3 totals 14 residues. CDR3 protein: CASSFTQGNTEAFF. The CDR3 DNA follows: TGTGCCAGCAGCTTTACACAGGGGAACACTGAAGCTTTCTTT.

This clone was seen just once. The chain uses TRBV30 and TRBJ2-2; D is undetermined. Trimming pared 2 bases from V and 5 bases from J, leaving 6 bases between. The CDR3 has 12 amino acids. In germline, CDR1 is GTSNPN, CDR2 SVGIG (reference sequence). CDR3 nucleotides: TGTGCCTGGAGTACTTTGACCGGGGAGCTGTTTTTT. Translating it yields CAWSTLTGELFF.

The CDR3 region has the DNA TGTGCCAGCTCTGTGGGAAGCAATCAGCCCCAGCATTTT. It encodes CASSVGSNQPQHF. This chain links TRBV5-6 with TRBJ1-5; D gene unclear. The germline V gene encodes CDR1 SGHDT and CDR2 YYEEEE. The CDR3 spans 13 residues. The V end lost 7 bases, the J end lost 1 base, and 9 bases lay between the germline ends.